A single sample gave rise to the 18 T cell receptor beta chains below, sequenced in a study of blood T cell repertoires in COVID-19. The table came from immunoSEQ multiplex PCR; TCRdb's copy has only in-frame clones and leaves some out. Of some 230,000 clones in the sample, around 80% were seen once. Sequencing was carried out using peripheral blood. The receptor source for this set is a woman aged 60-75 years who had recovered from COVID-19.

The genes are TRBV7-9 and TRBJ2-5; 8 nucleotides match TRBD2. Germline V CDR1 and CDR2: SEHNR, FQNEAQ (reference sequence). Germline trimming cut 3 bases from V and 2 bases from J; bases unmatched to any gene: 5. The CDR3 spans 15 residues. The CDR3 coding sequence is TGTGCCAGCAGCTTCGGGAGGGCCGTACAAGAGACCCAGTACTTC. Translating it yields CASSFGRAVQETQYF.

The chain links TRBV6-2 or TRBV6-3 to TRBJ2-3, with 10 bases aligning to TRBD2. This CDR3 has 16 residues. Germline V gives CDR1 MNHEY, CDR2 SVGEGT. V was pared by 5 bases and J by 6 bases, with 11 bases of the junction left unmatched. The CDR3 bases are TGTGCCAGCAGTAGGCAGCGGGGGGGCCTGGGTGATACGCAGTATTTT. Its translation is CASSRQRGGLGDTQYF.

This rearrangement joins TRBV7-8 to TRBJ2-5; perhaps TRBD2 as D (6 bases). The germline V gene encodes CDR1 SGHVS and CDR2 FQNEAQ. This CDR3 comprises 16 residues. The V gene lost 6 bases and the J gene lost 1 base, with 18 bases spanning the gap. CDR3: CASSYTVAELQETQYF. The DNA for the CDR3 is TGTGCCAGCAGTTACACTGTAGCGGAGCTCCAAGAGACCCAGTACTTC. Filled out from reference TRBV7-8 and TRBJ2-5, the complete variable domain reads GAGVSQSPRYKVAKRGQDVALRCDPISGHVSLFWYQQALGQGPEFLTYFQNEAQLDKSGLPSDRFFAERPEGSVSTLKIQRTQQEDSAVYLCASSYTVAELQETQYFGPGTRLLVL.

V is TRBV30 and J is TRBJ1-3, with D possibly being TRBD1 (6 bases). This CDR3 is 14 amino acids long. Trimming pared 3 bases from V and 1 base from J, leaving 10 bases between. CDR1 and CDR2 from the germline V gene are GTSNPN and SVGIG (reference sequence). The CDR3 region has the DNA TGTGCCTGGAGACAGACAGGTTCTGGAAACACCATATATTTT. The encoded protein is CAWRQTGSGNTIYF.

Only one count was recorded for this clone. This chain uses TRBV7-9 with TRBJ2-5; D is ambiguous. CDR3 length: 12 amino acids. V lost 1 base and J 3 bases, leaving 3 bases between the germline ends. CDR1 and CDR2 from the germline V gene are SEHNR and FQNEAQ (reference sequence). For the CDR3, the DNA is TGTGCCAGCAGCTTAGTAAAAGAGACCCAGTACTTC. Translated: CASSLVKETQYF.

A few counts support this clone. The rearrangement joins TRBV7-9 to TRBJ1-1; a possible D gene is TRBD1 (5 bases). CDR3 length: 15 amino acids. Germline CDR1 SEHNR, CDR2 FQNEAQ (reference sequence). Between the trimmed V and J ends, which lost 8 bases and 5 bases, there was a span of 21 bases. The CDR3 is CASGLRVGGWTEAFF. The CDR3, as DNA: TGTGCCAGCGGGCTGCGTGTTGGGGGGTGGACTGAAGCTTTCTTT.

V usage is TRBV11-2 and J usage is TRBJ2-7; 7 bases are a match to TRBD1. CDR1 is SGHAT and CDR2 is FQNNGV in the germline V gene. The V and J ends lost 2 bases and 2 bases, in that order; junction bases with no gene match: 6. The CDR3 contains 15 residues. CDR3 residues: CASSLIRGTAYEQYF. In nucleotides, the CDR3 is TGTGCCAGCAGCTTAATCAGGGGGACGGCCTACGAGCAGTACTTC.

The V call is TRBV4-3, the J call TRBJ2-7; 7 bases are shared with TRBD2. The germline CDR1 and CDR2 sequences are LGHNA and YSLEER. Losses at the gene ends were 4 bases for V and 3 bases for J; bases not matched to a gene: 6. The CDR3 consists of 14 residues. The CDR3 spells CASSPGGTGYEQYF. The CDR3 coding sequence is TGCGCCAGCAGCCCCGGGGGGACGGGCTACGAGCAGTACTTC.

The chain recombines TRBV6-6 with TRBJ2-1, with 9 bases aligning to TRBD2. Germline V lookup: CDR1 MNHNY, CDR2 SVGAGI (reference sequence). This CDR3 contains 15 residues. J lost 8 bases, V lost 4 bases, and 9 bases had no gene match. CDR3 nucleotides: TGTGCCAGCAGTTTCGGCGGGGGGGCCCTAGATGAGCAGTTCTTC. Translating gives CASSFGGGALDEQFF.

The chain combines TRBV19 with TRBJ1-3; D not certain. CDR3 length: 15 amino acids. V was pared by 3 bases and J by 0 bases, with 9 bases between. Germline CDR1 is LNHDA and CDR2 is SQIVND (reference sequence). DNA for the CDR3: TGTGCCAGTAGTATTATGGCCGCCTCTGGAAACACCATATATTTT. Protein product: CASSIMAASGNTIYF.

The chain is built from TRBV7-8 and TRBJ2-1; D is unclear. The CDR3 has 12 residues. Trimming removed 5 bases from V and 5 bases from J, with 7 bases in between. CDR1 and CDR2 (germline): SGHVS, FQNEAQ. The CDR3 loop reads CASSESDNEQFF. For the CDR3, the DNA is TGTGCCAGCAGCGAGTCGGACAATGAGCAGTTCTTC.

This clone has just a few counts. The genes are TRBV4-1 and TRBJ2-1, with 8 bases aligning to TRBD2. The CDR3 has 16 amino acids. Germline CDR1 is MGHRA and CDR2 is YSYEKL. The V segment lost 2 bases and the J segment 7 bases; nucleotides outside the gene matches: 10. Here the CDR3 DNA reads TGCGCCAGCAGCCAACCGCGGCTGGTAGCGGGGAATGAGCAGTTCTTC. This codes for CASSQPRLVAGNEQFF.

The chain employs TRBV6-4 and TRBJ2-7, with 8 positions matching TRBD1. This CDR3 is 17 amino acids long. J lost 2 bases, V lost 3 bases, and 12 bases had no gene match. Germline V gene sequence: CDR1 MRHNA, CDR2 SNTAGT. CDR3 residues: CASSEPQDRVCPYEQYF. In nucleotides, the CDR3 is TGTGCCAGCAGTGAACCACAGGACAGGGTTTGCCCCTACGAGCAGTACTTC.

This CDR3 reads CASSLQSDTQYF. CDR3 DNA: TGTGCCAGCAGCCTACAGTCCGATACGCAGTATTTT. The chain combines TRBV6-6 with TRBJ2-3; D not certain. CDR1 and CDR2 (germline): MNHNY, SVGAGI (reference sequence). Deletions cut 6 bases from V and 6 bases from J, with 10 bases between. The CDR3 totals 12 residues.

This sequence joins TRBV2 and TRBJ2-3; 10 nucleotides line up with TRBD1. Unmatched junction bases numbered 4, after V lost 6 bases and J lost 1 base. Germline-derived CDR1 and CDR2 are SNHLY and FYNNEI. This CDR3 region has 15 residues. The chain's CDR3 is CASRPGTGGTDTQYF. For the CDR3, the DNA is TGTGCCAGCAGGCCCGGGACAGGGGGCACAGATACGCAGTATTTT.

The rearrangement joins TRBV12-5 to TRBJ2-2; 10 nucleotides agree with TRBD2. The CDR3 is made up of 16 amino acids. V was clipped by 6 bases and J by 4 bases; unmatched bases: 8. Looked up from germline, CDR1 is LGHNT and CDR2 is FRNRAP. The CDR3 DNA is TGTGCTAGTGGCCCTTCACTAGCGGGGCTCACCGGGGAGCTGTTTTTT. Translating gives CASGPSLAGLTGELFF.

The chain couples TRBV4-3 to TRBJ1-1, with D uncertain. Germline-derived CDR1 and CDR2 are LGHNA and YSLEER. There are 14 residues in the CDR3. Trimming shortened V by 1 base and J by 1 base, and 7 bases separated the two germline ends. The CDR3 loop is CASSQGQENTEAFF. The CDR3 region has the DNA TGCGCCAGCAGCCAAGGGCAGGAGAACACTGAAGCTTTCTTT.

This sequence joins TRBV6-1 and TRBJ2-7; 10 bases map to TRBD1. Germline-derived CDR1 and CDR2 are MNHNS and SASEGT. The CDR3 sequence is 15 residues long. With 0 bases clipped from V and 3 bases from J, the junction kept 2 bases outside the gene matches. In DNA, the CDR3 is TGTGCCAGCAGTGAAGCCGGGACAGGGGTCTACGAGCAGTACTTC. This sequence encodes CASSEAGTGVYEQYF.